A single sample is the source of the 28 T cell receptor beta chains below, sequenced in a study of T cell responses to AZD1222 COVID-19 vaccine. TCRdb's table, derived via immunoSEQ multiplex PCR, lists solely in-frame clones and lacks some. The top ten clones hold about 9.9% of a sample with 100,000 or so clones, about 90% of them seen once. The specimen was peripheral blood, collected 28 days after the second AZD1222 dose. Receptors originate from an adult who received the AZD1222 COVID-19 vaccine.

The sample holds a few counts of this clone. The chain couples TRBV2 to TRBJ2-1, with D maybe TRBD2 (6 bases). CDR1 SNHLY and CDR2 FYNNEI come from the germline V gene. The CDR3 is 16 residues long. With 6 bases removed from V and 6 bases from J, the gap between germline ends came to 21 bases. CDR3 in DNA: TGTGCCAGCAGGGCAGCACGACTAGTAGGTGGCAATGAGCAGTTCTTC. This gives the protein CASRAARLVGGNEQFF.

The chain recombines TRBV11-2 with TRBJ1-5; no firm D call. V was pared by 6 bases and J by 1 base, with 10 bases between. Germline V lookup: CDR1 SGHAT, CDR2 FQNNGV. This CDR3 region has 14 residues. For the CDR3, the DNA is TGTGCCAGCAGTCCTACACGGAGCAATCAGCCCCAGCATTTT. This sequence encodes CASSPTRSNQPQHF.

The chain has TRBV27 and TRBJ2-7; D is unclear. V was shortened by 4 bases and J by 2 bases, with 9 bases between the two germline ends. CDR1 is MNHEY and CDR2 is SMNVEV in the germline V gene (reference sequence). This CDR3 is built from 13 residues. The CDR3 DNA is TGTGCCAGCAGTTCTCCGGGCCCCTACGAGCAGTACTTC. Protein sequence: CASSSPGPYEQYF.

This clone showed up just a few times. This chain joins TRBV18 and TRBJ1-5; D is undetermined. This CDR3 spans 17 amino acids. Germline V gene sequence: CDR1 KGHSH, CDR2 LQKENI. V was cut by 2 bases and J by 0 bases, with 14 bases left in between. CDR3 sequence (DNA): TGTGCCAGCTCACCAAAAGGAGGAAGAGGTAGCAATCAGCCCCAGCATTTT. This translates into CASSPKGGRGSNQPQHF.

CDR3 protein: CASSVWGAGGYGYTF. In nucleotides, the CDR3 is TGTGCCAGCAGTGTATGGGGGGCAGGCGGCTATGGCTACACCTTC. This rearrangement joins TRBV6-4 to TRBJ1-2; TRBD1 is a possible D gene (6 bases). CDR1 and CDR2 from the germline V gene are MRHNA and SNTAGT. V lost 4 bases and J lost 4, with 16 bases in between. The CDR3 totals 15 residues.

The chain joins TRBV30 to TRBJ1-1; D is unresolved. Deletions cut 8 bases from V and 0 bases from J, with 13 bases between. The CDR3 length is 13 residues. Germline values: CDR1 GTSNPN, CDR2 SVGIG (reference sequence). CDR3 bases: TGTGCCAAGGCGGAGCCTATGAACACTGAAGCTTTCTTT. It yields the protein CAKAEPMNTEAFF.

The rearrangement uses TRBV11-3 and TRBJ1-1; D gene unclear. This CDR3 region has 13 residues. V lost 4 bases, J lost 1 base, and 7 bases lay in between. Germline lookup yields CDR1 SGHNT and CDR2 YENEEA. The CDR3 is CASSSNQNTEAFF. CDR3 sequence (DNA): TGTGCCAGCAGCTCTAACCAGAACACTGAAGCTTTCTTT. Complete variable domain (other parts from reference TRBV11-3 and TRBJ1-1): EAGVVQSPRYKIIEKKQPVAFWCNPISGHNTLYWYLQNLGQGPELLIRYENEEAVDDSQLPKDRFSAERLKGVDSTLKIQPAELGDSAVYLCASSSNQNTEAFFGQGTRLTVV.

The rearrangement uses TRBV5-1 and TRBJ1-1; D is ambiguous. This CDR3 has 12 residues. Germline CDR1 and CDR2: SGHRS and YFSETQ. Trimming removed 0 bases from V and 8 bases from J, with 8 bases in between. CDR3 region: CASSLDTTEAFF. In DNA, the CDR3 is TGCGCCAGCAGCTTGGATACAACCGAAGCTTTCTTT.

The chain employs TRBV19 and TRBJ1-5, with D possibly TRBD1 on 5 matching bases. V lost 4 bases to trimming and J lost 3 bases, with 10 bases between them. The CDR3 sequence is 14 residues long. Germline CDR1 reads LNHDA; CDR2 reads SQIVND (reference sequence). CDR3 in amino acids: CASSRQGFNQPQHF. CDR3 coding DNA: TGTGCCAGTAGTAGGCAGGGTTTCAATCAGCCCCAGCATTTT.

The CDR3 sequence: CASSQEAGSYNEQFF. In DNA form, the CDR3 reads TGTGCCAGCAGCCAAGAGGCTGGCTCCTACAATGAGCAGTTCTTC. The chain has TRBV3-1 (or the pseudogene TRBV3-2) and TRBJ2-1; D unclear. The CDR3 is 15 residues long. Germline V gene data show CDR1 as LGHDT and CDR2 as YNNKEL (reference sequence). The germline V and J ends were trimmed by 0 bases and 0 bases, with 6 bases remaining between them.

This clone is a singleton in its sample. The chain carries TRBV3-1 (or the pseudogene TRBV3-2) and TRBJ2-7; possibly TRBD2 for D (7 bases). V was clipped by 3 bases and J by 2 bases, with 20 bases between them. The CDR3 consists of 17 residues. CDR1 is LGHDT and CDR2 is YNNKEL in the germline V gene (reference sequence). CDR3 DNA sequence: TGTGCCAGCAGCCACCCGTTTGCGGGGGCCATCACCTACGAGCAGTACTTC. This sequence encodes CASSHPFAGAITYEQYF.

V gene TRBV6-5 combines with J gene TRBJ2-3, with TRBD1 as a possible D gene (5 bases). The V end was cut by 3 bases, the J end by 5 bases, with 9 bases between. This CDR3 is 13 amino acids long. Germline values: CDR1 MNHEY, CDR2 SVGAGI. CDR3 amino acids: CASSYPRGDTQYF. The CDR3 DNA sequence: TGTGCCAGCAGTTATCCAAGGGGAGATACGCAGTATTTT.

The J gene is TRBJ2-5, the V gene TRBV12-3 or TRBV12-4; no definite D call. V was trimmed by 3 bases and J by 5 bases, leaving 10 bases between them. This CDR3 spans 13 amino acids. CDR3 sequence (DNA): TGTGCCAGCAGTTTTATAGGGTCGGAGACCCAGTACTTC. It yields the protein CASSFIGSETQYF.

This clone appeared a single time. The rearrangement joins TRBV30 to TRBJ1-5, with D hard to call. V lost 1 base, J lost 9 bases, and 13 bases lay in between. Germline V gene data show CDR1 as GTSNPN and CDR2 as SVGIG (reference sequence). The CDR3 is 13 amino acids. CDR3 region: CAWSDGVGRPQHF. CDR3 bases: TGTGCCTGGAGTGATGGAGTCGGAAGGCCCCAGCATTTT.

This clone was seen once. The chain uses TRBV7-3 and TRBJ1-4, with D maybe TRBD1 (6 bases). V was cut by 5 bases and J by 6 bases, with 16 bases left in between. There are 15 residues in the CDR3. Germline V lookup: CDR1 SGHTA, CDR2 FQGTGA. The CDR3 loop reads CASSPKGDVYEKLFF. The CDR3 DNA reads TGTGCCAGCAGCCCCAAGGGGGATGTTTATGAAAAACTGTTTTTT.

The chain uses TRBV30 and TRBJ1-2; the D is unclear. Trimming stripped 3 bases from V and 0 bases from J, with 14 bases between. Germline CDR1 reads GTSNPN; CDR2 reads SVGIG (reference sequence). The CDR3 runs to 15 residues. The DNA for the CDR3 is TGTGCCTGGAGGGCCAGCAGGCGAACTAACTATGGCTACACCTTC. Residues: CAWRASRRTNYGYTF.

The chain uses TRBV27 and TRBJ2-7, with 11 bases identical to TRBD1. Germline V gives CDR1 MNHEY, CDR2 SMNVEV (reference sequence). V lost 5 bases, J lost 3 bases, and 3 bases stayed unmatched. This CDR3 has 14 amino acids. The DNA of the CDR3 is TGTGCCAGCAGTCCGGGACAGGGGGGCTACGAGCAGTACTTC. This encodes CASSPGQGGYEQYF.

The chain links TRBV28 to TRBJ2-1, with D perhaps assigned TRBD1 or TRBD2 (6 bases each). The germline V and J ends were trimmed by 5 bases and 8 bases, with 13 bases remaining between them. Germline-derived CDR1 and CDR2 are MDHEN and SYDVKM. The CDR3 covers 13 residues. The CDR3 protein is CASSNGGQHEQFF. CDR3 bases: TGTGCCAGCAGTAATGGGGGGCAGCATGAGCAGTTCTTC.

V and J are TRBV28 and TRBJ1-5; TRBD1 is a possible D gene (6 bases). V was cut by 4 bases and J by 3 bases, with 13 bases left in between. CDR1 is MDHEN and CDR2 is SYDVKM in the germline V gene. The CDR3 length is 15 residues. The CDR3 bases are TGTGCCAGCAGTTCCCCCAGACAGGTCAATCAGCCCCAGCATTTT. Amino acid sequence: CASSSPRQVNQPQHF.

This chain uses TRBV5-6 with TRBJ2-5, with D maybe TRBD2 (5 bases). Trimming removed 4 bases at V and 7 bases at J, with 14 bases between. Germline CDR1 SGHDT, CDR2 YYEEEE. This CDR3 is built from 13 residues. The CDR3, as DNA: TGTGCCAGCAGCGAGGGTCCGCCAAGGACCCAGTACTTC. Its translation: CASSEGPPRTQYF.

V is TRBV5-1 and J is TRBJ1-4, with a weak D call TRBD1 (5 bases). There are 13 residues in the CDR3. Trimming took off 3 bases at V and 4 bases at J, with 7 bases between the two ends. From germline, CDR1 is SGHRS and CDR2 YFSETQ. The CDR3 protein is CASSWGVNEKLFF. CDR3 sequence (DNA): TGCGCCAGCAGCTGGGGGGTTAATGAAAAACTGTTTTTT.

J is TRBJ1-4 and V is TRBV15, with D tentatively TRBD1 (6 bases). Trimming took 6 bases from V and 6 from J, leaving 20 bases between them. In germline, CDR1 is LNHNV, CDR2 YYDKDF (reference sequence). There are 16 residues in the CDR3. CDR3 in amino acids: CATRLWGGLDDEKLFF. The CDR3 DNA reads as TGTGCCACCAGACTGTGGGGGGGGCTGGATGATGAAAAACTGTTTTTT. Combining the CDR3 with reference TRBV15 and TRBJ1-4 gives the whole variable domain DAMVIQNPRYQVTQFGKPVTLSCSQTLNHNVMYWYQQKSSQAPKLLFHYYDKDFNNEADTPDNFQSRRPNTSFCFLDIRSPGLGDTAMYLCATRLWGGLDDEKLFFGSGTQLSVL.

The chain carries TRBV10-1 and TRBJ2-7; D remains ambiguous. V was shortened by 8 bases and J by 5 bases, with 10 bases between the two germline ends. CDR3 size: 11 residues. Germline CDR1 reads WNHNN; CDR2 reads SYGVQD (reference sequence). The CDR3 region is CASGKLDEQYF. CDR3 coding DNA: TGCGCCAGCGGGAAGCTGGACGAGCAGTACTTC.

V gene TRBV7-3 combines with J gene TRBJ2-2; maybe TRBD2 (5 bases). Looked up from germline, CDR1 is SGHTA and CDR2 is FQGTGA. Trimming took 1 base from V and 7 from J, leaving 10 bases between them. The CDR3 loop spans 14 amino acids. Here the CDR3 DNA reads TGTGCCAGCAGCTTAAGAAGGGAGAGCGGGGAGCTGTTTTTT. Its translation is CASSLRRESGELFF.

This sequence joins TRBV7-8 and TRBJ1-4, with D possibly matching TRBD1 (6 bases). V lost 5 bases and J lost 7, with 17 bases in between. CDR1 is SGHVS and CDR2 is FQNEAQ in the germline V gene. There are 15 residues in the CDR3. The DNA of the CDR3 is TGTGCCAGCAGCCCAACGAGGGGGTGGGCTGAAAAACTGTTTTTT. It is translated as CASSPTRGWAEKLFF. The whole variable domain, remainder taken from reference TRBV7-8 and TRBJ1-4, is GAGVSQSPRYKVAKRGQDVALRCDPISGHVSLFWYQQALGQGPEFLTYFQNEAQLDKSGLPSDRFFAERPEGSVSTLKIQRTQQEDSAVYLCASSPTRGWAEKLFFGSGTQLSVL.

The genes are TRBV2 and TRBJ2-3; D is unclear. V was trimmed by 2 bases and J by 4 bases, leaving 13 bases between them. Germline lookup yields CDR1 SNHLY and CDR2 FYNNEI. The CDR3 covers 15 residues. The CDR3 nucleotides are TGTGCCAGCAGTGAACTTATGCGGACCTCAGATACGCAGTATTTT. Translated: CASSELMRTSDTQYF.

The chain carries TRBV7-8 and TRBJ1-3; D remains ambiguous. The germline CDR1 and CDR2 sequences are SGHVS and FQNEAQ. The CDR3 is 16 amino acids. V was clipped by 5 bases and J by 0 bases, with 14 bases between them. CDR3 DNA: TGTGCCAGCAGCCCCCCCTTAGGCCTCTCTGGAAACACCATATATTTT. It codes for CASSPPLGLSGNTIYF. The full variable domain, with the rest looked up from reference TRBV7-8 and TRBJ1-3, is GAGVSQSPRYKVAKRGQDVALRCDPISGHVSLFWYQQALGQGPEFLTYFQNEAQLDKSGLPSDRFFAERPEGSVSTLKIQRTQQEDSAVYLCASSPPLGLSGNTIYFGEGSWLTVV.

V gene TRBV6-5 combines with J gene TRBJ1-2; D uncertain. V was pared by 5 bases and J by 1 base, with 5 bases between. The length of the CDR3 is 12 residues. CDR1 and CDR2 from the germline V gene are MNHEY and SVGAGI. The CDR3 sequence: CASSQINYGYTF. CDR3 DNA sequence: TGTGCCAGCAGTCAGATTAACTATGGCTACACCTTC.